This record covers a single TCR beta chain. The record originates from a study of blood T cell repertoires in COVID-19. In the study overall: Nucleic acid was either cDNA or gDNA, and it came from T cells, B-cell-depleted T cells, or PBMCs.

In the original analysis: Scientists estimated how many nucleated cells there were by amplifying reference gene primers. The assay was immunoSEQ multiplex PCR, and TCRdb's table has in-frame clones only and misses some. V and J calls and clone size are copied from that table; D and trimming were computed from the DNA. The data contain 200,000 or so clones, roughly four fifths of them singletons. The CDR3 has 16 residues. Germline V gene data show CDR1 as GTSNPN and CDR2 as SVGIG (reference sequence). V was pared by 2 bases and J by 4 bases, with 20 bases between. Sequenced input: peripheral blood. The chain combines TRBV30 with TRBJ1-1; a weak D match, TRBD1 (6 bases). The clonotype originates from a woman in her thirties or forties with acute or convalescent COVID-19. CDR3 coding DNA: TGTGCCTGGAGTAGCCTAAGCAGGGGTGGAGGCACTGAAGCTTTCTTT. As protein: CAWSSLSRGGGTEAFF.